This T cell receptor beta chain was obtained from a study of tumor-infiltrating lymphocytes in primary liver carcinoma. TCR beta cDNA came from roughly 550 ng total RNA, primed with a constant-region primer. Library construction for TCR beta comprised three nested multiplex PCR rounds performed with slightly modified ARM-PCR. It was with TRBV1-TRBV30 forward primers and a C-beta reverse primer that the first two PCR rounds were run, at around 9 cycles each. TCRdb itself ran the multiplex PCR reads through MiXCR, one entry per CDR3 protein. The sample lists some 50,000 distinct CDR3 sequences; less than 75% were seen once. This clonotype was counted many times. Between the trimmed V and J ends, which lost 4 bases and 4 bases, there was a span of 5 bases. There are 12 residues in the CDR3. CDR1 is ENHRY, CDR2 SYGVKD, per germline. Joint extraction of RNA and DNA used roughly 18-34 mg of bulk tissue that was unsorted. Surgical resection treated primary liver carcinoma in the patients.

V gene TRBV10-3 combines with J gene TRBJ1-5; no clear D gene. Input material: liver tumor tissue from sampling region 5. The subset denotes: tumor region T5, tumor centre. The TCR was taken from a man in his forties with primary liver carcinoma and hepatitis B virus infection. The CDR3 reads CAISAVNQPQHF. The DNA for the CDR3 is TGTGCCATCAGTGCAGTGAATCAGCCCCAGCATTTT.